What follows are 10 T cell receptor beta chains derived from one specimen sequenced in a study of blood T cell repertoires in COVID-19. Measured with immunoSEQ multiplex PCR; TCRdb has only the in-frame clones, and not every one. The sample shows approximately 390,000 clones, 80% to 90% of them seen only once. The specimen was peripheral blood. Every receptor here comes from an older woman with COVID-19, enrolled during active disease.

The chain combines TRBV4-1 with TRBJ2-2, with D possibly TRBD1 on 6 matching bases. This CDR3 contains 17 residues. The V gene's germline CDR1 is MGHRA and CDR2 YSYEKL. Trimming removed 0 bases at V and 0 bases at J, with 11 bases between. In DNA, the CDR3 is TGCGCCAGCAGCCAAGATTCGGACAGCGCGAACACCGGGGAGCTGTTTTTT. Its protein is CASSQDSDSANTGELFF.

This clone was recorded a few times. The CDR3 DNA reads TGTGCCAGCAGTTTATTAGGTCAGGGTAGTTCACCCCTCCACTTT. Translated, it gives CASSLLGQGSSPLHF. This rearrangement joins TRBV28 to TRBJ1-6, with D possibly matching TRBD1 (5 bases). V was cut by 1 base and J by 9 bases, with 13 bases left in between. The CDR3 sequence is 15 residues long. Looked up from germline, CDR1 is MDHEN and CDR2 is SYDVKM.

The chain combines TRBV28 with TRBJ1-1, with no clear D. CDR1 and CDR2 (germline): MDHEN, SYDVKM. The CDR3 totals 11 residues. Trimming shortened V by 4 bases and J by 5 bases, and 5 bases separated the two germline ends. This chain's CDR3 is CASSYSTEAFF. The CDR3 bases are TGTGCCAGCAGTTACAGTACTGAAGCTTTCTTT.

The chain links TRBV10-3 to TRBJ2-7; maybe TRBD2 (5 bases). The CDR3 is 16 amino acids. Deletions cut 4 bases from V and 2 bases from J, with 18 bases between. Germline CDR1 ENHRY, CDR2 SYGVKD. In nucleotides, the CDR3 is TGTGCCATCAGTGTCACTAAGGCGGGCAATACCTACGAGCAGTACTTC. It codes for CAISVTKAGNTYEQYF.

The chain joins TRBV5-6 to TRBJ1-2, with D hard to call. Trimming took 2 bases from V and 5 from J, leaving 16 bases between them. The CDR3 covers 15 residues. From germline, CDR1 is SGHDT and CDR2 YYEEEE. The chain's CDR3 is CASSFGSEGKYGYTF. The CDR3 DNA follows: TGTGCCAGCAGCTTCGGTTCCGAGGGAAAGTATGGCTACACCTTC.

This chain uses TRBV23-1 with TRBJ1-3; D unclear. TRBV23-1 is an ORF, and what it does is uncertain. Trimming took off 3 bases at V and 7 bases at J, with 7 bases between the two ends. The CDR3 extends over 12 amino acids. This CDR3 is CASSHLANTIYF. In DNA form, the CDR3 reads TGCGCCAGCAGTCATTTAGCGAACACCATATATTTT.

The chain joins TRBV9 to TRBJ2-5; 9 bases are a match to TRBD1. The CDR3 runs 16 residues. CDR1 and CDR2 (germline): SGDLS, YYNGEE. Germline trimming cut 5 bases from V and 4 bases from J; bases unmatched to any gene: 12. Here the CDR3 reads CASSSGQGNGRETQYF. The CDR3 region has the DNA TGTGCCAGCAGTTCCGGACAGGGGAACGGTAGAGAGACCCAGTACTTC.

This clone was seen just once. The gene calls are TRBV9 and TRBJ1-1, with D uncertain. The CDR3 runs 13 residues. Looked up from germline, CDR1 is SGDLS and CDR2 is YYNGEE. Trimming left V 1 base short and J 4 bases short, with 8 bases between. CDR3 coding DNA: TGTGCCAGCAGCGTACTGGCGGGCACTGAAGCTTTCTTT. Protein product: CASSVLAGTEAFF. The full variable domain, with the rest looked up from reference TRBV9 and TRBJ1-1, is DSGVTQTPKHLITATGQRVTLRCSPRSGDLSVYWYQQSLDQGLQFLIQYYNGEERAKGNILERFSAQQFPDLHSELNLSSLELGDSALYFCASSVLAGTEAFFGQGTRLTVV.

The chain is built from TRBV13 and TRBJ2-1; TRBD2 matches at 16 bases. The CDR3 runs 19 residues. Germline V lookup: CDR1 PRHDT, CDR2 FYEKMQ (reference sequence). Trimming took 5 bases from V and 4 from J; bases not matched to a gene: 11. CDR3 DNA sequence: TGTGCCAGCAGCCCCATGTCGGGACTAGCGGGGGGGAAATACAATGAGCAGTTCTTC. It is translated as CASSPMSGLAGGKYNEQFF. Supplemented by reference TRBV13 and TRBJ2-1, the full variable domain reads AAGVIQSPRHLIKEKRETATLKCYPIPRHDTVYWYQQGPGQDPQFLISFYEKMQSDKGSIPDRFSAQQFSDYHSELNMSSLELGDSALYFCASSPMSGLAGGKYNEQFFGPGTRLTVL.

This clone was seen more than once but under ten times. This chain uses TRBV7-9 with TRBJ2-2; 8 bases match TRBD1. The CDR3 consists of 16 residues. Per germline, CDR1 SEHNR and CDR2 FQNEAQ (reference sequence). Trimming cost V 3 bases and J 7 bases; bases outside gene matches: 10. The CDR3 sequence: CASSFITGGSHGELFF. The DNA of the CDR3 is TGTGCCAGCAGCTTCATCACAGGGGGTAGTCACGGGGAGCTGTTTTTT.